The following is a TCR beta chain sequence with its context. Time point specified: pretreatment peripheral blood. V shed 5 bases and J shed 4 bases, with 9 bases lying between them. This CDR3 region has 13 residues. Germline assignment: CDR1 MNHNS and CDR2 SASEGT. The data were obtained in a study of PD-L1 blockade in urothelial cancer. At the level of the study: Bladder-origin urothelial cancer in males covered about nine tenths of the roughly 30 patients.

Assay used: immunoSEQ multiplex PCR; TCRdb lists only in-frame clones, some missing. The sample lists roughly 130,000 clones, approximately 84% occurring once. This clonotype was sampled from a man aged 50 to 60 with urothelial cancer. The sample consisted of PBMCs, taken around atezolizumab (anti-PD-L1) treatment. V gene TRBV6-1 combines with J gene TRBJ1-3; D is possibly TRBD1 (5 bases). CDR3 DNA: TGTGCCAGCAGTCCAGGGAGGGGAAACACCATATATTTT. Translated: CASSPGRGNTIYF.